Listed below are T cell receptor beta chains from one sample, sequenced in a study of early T cells in non-severe SARS-CoV-2 infection. TCRdb re-analysed the 5' RACE reads in MiXCR, keeping a single row per CDR3 protein. The table lists 25,000 to 40,000 distinct CDR3 sequences, roughly 4.5% of them singletons. The sequenced sample was whole blood. Receptors originate from an adult who was a healthcare worker with PCR-confirmed SARS-CoV-2 infection or an uninfected control (not recorded which). The CDR3 runs from the conserved cysteine through the conserved F or W. D genes are given only for firm matches. Some rows mark clone size as missing; the rest say once, few, many or name a class of expanded clone.

clone_size	d_call	v_call	j_call	cdr3_aa	cdr3_nt
few	-	TRBV5-4	TRBJ2-1	CASSRENDYNEQFF	TGTGCCAGCAGCCGTGAAAACGACTACAATGAGCAGTTCTTC
many	TRBD1	TRBV5-1	TRBJ2-7	CASSAGQGSYEQYF	TGCGCCAGCAGCGCCGGACAGGGGAGCTACGAGCAGTACTTC
many	TRBD1	TRBV11-2	TRBJ1-2	CASSIPGQVNYGYTF	TGTGCCAGCAGCATTCCGGGACAGGTTAACTATGGCTACACCTTC
many	TRBD2	TRBV5-4	TRBJ2-6	CASSTRTSGASGANVLTF	TGTGCCAGCAGCACCCGGACTAGCGGGGCCTCTGGGGCCAACGTCCTGACTTTC
-	-	TRBV5-1	TRBJ2-7	CASSLGGARYYEQYF	TGCGCCAGCAGCTTGGGGGGCGCCCGGTACTACGAGCAGTACTTC
-	-	TRBV11-2	TRBJ2-5	CASSSAGQETQYF	TGTGCCAGCAGCTCCGCCGGCCAAGAGACCCAGTACTTC
many	-	TRBV7-9	TRBJ2-1	CASTGYSYNEQFF	TGTGCCAGTACAGGTTACTCCTACAATGAGCAGTTCTTC
few	-	TRBV15	TRBJ2-1	CATSRDIAGSYNEQFF	TGTGCCACCAGCAGAGATATAGCAGGGTCCTACAATGAGCAGTTCTTC
many	TRBD2	TRBV20-1	TRBJ2-5	CSARGPGGGRETQYF	TGCAGTGCTAGAGGCCCGGGGGGAGGGAGAGAGACCCAGTACTTC
many	-	TRBV19	TRBJ2-1	CASSISSGRNEQFF	TGTGCCAGTAGTATAAGCTCAGGGAGGAATGAGCAGTTCTTC
few	-	TRBV29-1	TRBJ2-1	CSVDRNEQFF	TGCAGCGTTGACCGCAATGAGCAGTTCTTC
many	TRBD1	TRBV7-2	TRBJ2-1	CASSFDRGGYNEQFF	TGTGCCAGCAGCTTTGACAGGGGAGGCTACAATGAGCAGTTCTTC
-	-	TRBV28	TRBJ1-2	CASSPGQSSRFYGYTF	TGTGCCAGCAGTCCTGGACAGAGCAGTAGGTTTTATGGCTACACCTTC
many	TRBD1	TRBV6-5	TRBJ2-2	CASSWGQGDTGELFF	TGTGCCAGCAGTTGGGGACAGGGCGACACCGGGGAGCTGTTTTTT
many	-	TRBV2	TRBJ1-2	CASSDRAANYGYTF	TGTGCCAGCAGTGATCGAGCAGCTAACTATGGCTACACCTTC
many	-	TRBV6-5	TRBJ1-1	CASSGIRGTEAFF	TGTGCCAGCTCAGGGATTCGGGGCACTGAAGCTTTCTTT
-	TRBD1	TRBV7-6	TRBJ1-3	CASSLANRGLRGNTIYF	TGTGCCAGCAGCTTAGCGAACAGGGGGCTACGTGGAAACACCATATATTTT
many	-	TRBV7-6	TRBJ1-5	CASSLGVACCINSNQPQHF	TGTGCCAGCAGCTTAGGAGTAGCTTGTTGTATTAATAGCAATCAGCCCCAGCATTTT
few	-	TRBV9	TRBJ1-1	CASSAPGGQGTEAFF	TGTGCCAGCAGCGCCCCGGGAGGCCAAGGGACTGAAGCTTTCTTT
many	-	TRBV28	TRBJ2-7	CASSSLFGTYEQYF	TGTGCCAGCAGTTCTCTCTTCGGAACCTACGAGCAGTACTTC
-	-	TRBV28	TRBJ1-1	CASSRRVTEAFF	TGTGCCAGCAGTCGCAGGGTCACTGAAGCTTTCTTT
many	TRBD2	TRBV20-1	TRBJ2-1	CSARLAGAYNEQFF	TGCAGTGCAAGACTAGCGGGGGCCTACAATGAGCAGTTCTTC
many	-	TRBV6-1	TRBJ1-5	CASSRLPAPNSNQPQHF	TGTGCCAGCAGTAGATTACCCGCCCCGAATAGCAATCAGCCCCAGCATTTT
many	TRBD1	TRBV5-1	TRBJ1-3	CASSLTGGENTIYF	TGCGCCAGCAGCTTGACAGGGGGCGAGAACACCATATATTTT
few	-	TRBV5-4	TRBJ1-1	CASRYGAMNTEAFF	TGTGCCAGCAGATACGGGGCTATGAACACTGAAGCTTTCTTT
many	TRBD1	TRBV4-1	TRBJ2-3	CASALHTGGPDTQYF	TGCGCCAGCGCTCTCCATACAGGGGGCCCAGATACGCAGTATTTT
many	-	TRBV14	TRBJ2-3	CASSQERLATDTQYF	TGTGCCAGCAGCCAAGAGAGGCTAGCGACAGATACGCAGTATTTT
many	TRBD1	TRBV18	TRBJ2-5	CASSPYRDSQETQYF	TGTGCCAGCTCACCGTACCGGGACAGTCAAGAGACCCAGTACTTC
-	-	TRBV28	TRBJ2-3	CASTTAGSTDTQYF	TGTGCCAGCACCACGGCAGGTAGCACAGATACGCAGTATTTT
-	TRBD1	TRBV10-3	TRBJ1-6	CAISVGQGVSPLHF	TGTGCCATCAGTGTGGGACAGGGGGTGTCACCCCTCCACTTT
few	-	TRBV24-1	TRBJ1-5	CATSEGNSNQPQHF	TGTGCCACCAGTGAAGGTAATAGCAATCAGCCCCAGCATTTT
many	-	TRBV5-1	TRBJ2-7	CASSLGAGAYEQYF	TGCGCCAGCAGCTTAGGGGCCGGGGCCTACGAGCAGTACTTC
few	-	TRBV30	TRBJ2-7	CAWSRRPLYEQYF	TGTGCCTGGAGTCGCAGGCCTCTCTACGAGCAGTACTTC
many	TRBD2	TRBV29-1	TRBJ2-7	CSVGGGYEQYF	TGCAGCGTTGGGGGGGGCTACGAGCAGTACTTC
many	TRBD2	TRBV3-1	TRBJ2-1	CASEGTSGGYNEQFF	TGTGCCAGCGAAGGAACTAGCGGGGGTTACAATGAGCAGTTCTTC
many	-	TRBV28	TRBJ2-4	CASSLLAKNIQYF	TGTGCCAGCAGCTTACTAGCCAAAAACATTCAGTACTTC
few	TRBD2	TRBV27	TRBJ2-7	CASSSPRRGGRSYEQYF	TGTGCCAGCAGTTCCCCCCGTCGGGGGGGCCGATCCTACGAGCAGTACTTC
-	-	TRBV7-9	TRBJ1-2	CASSHRQAQGGYTF	TGTGCCAGCAGCCACCGACAGGCCCAGGGAGGCTACACCTTC
many	TRBD1	TRBV11-2	TRBJ2-7	CASSPWTGRGEQYF	TGTGCCAGCAGCCCTTGGACAGGACGGGGCGAGCAGTACTTC
many	-	TRBV15	TRBJ2-1	CATGPLSYNEQFF	TGTGCCACCGGTCCCCTCTCCTACAATGAGCAGTTCTTC
many	TRBD1	TRBV28	TRBJ1-2	CASSQSRGHGYTF	TGTGCCAGCAGCCAGAGCAGGGGGCATGGCTACACCTTC
few	-	TRBV19	TRBJ1-5	CASSIRGAQPQHF	TGTGCCAGTAGTATACGGGGGGCTCAGCCCCAGCATTTT
many	-	TRBV2	TRBJ1-2	CASSEANYGYTF	TGTGCCAGCAGTGAAGCTAACTATGGCTACACCTTC
many	TRBD1	TRBV29-1	TRBJ2-5	CSVERPGGRETQYF	TGCAGCGTTGAACGCCCAGGGGGACGGGAGACCCAGTACTTC
many	-	TRBV7-9	TRBJ2-4	CASSTRWTKNIQYF	TGTGCCAGCAGCACCCGTTGGACCAAAAACATTCAGTACTTC
many	-	TRBV30	TRBJ2-7	CAWSASYEQYF	TGTGCCTGGAGTGCCAGCTACGAGCAGTACTTC
-	-	TRBV23-1	TRBJ2-3	CASSPRTDTQYF	TGCGCCAGCAGTCCCCGCACAGATACGCAGTATTTT
-	TRBD1	TRBV6-5	TRBJ1-1	CASRAGQLTEAFF	TGTGCCAGCAGAGCGGGACAGTTAACTGAAGCTTTCTTT
many	-	TRBV19	TRBJ1-2	CASSQALREFYGYTF	TGTGCCAGTAGTCAGGCACTTCGTGAGTTCTATGGCTACACCTTC
-	-	TRBV7-6	TRBJ1-1	CASSSQNTEAFF	TGTGCCAGCAGCTCTCAGAACACTGAAGCTTTCTTT
many	-	TRBV3-1	TRBJ1-1	CASSQLQGKSGNTEAFF	TGTGCCAGCAGCCAACTGCAGGGTAAGAGTGGGAACACTGAAGCTTTCTTT
few	-	TRBV9	TRBJ1-1	CASSPRQDARGDTEAFF	TGTGCCAGCAGCCCCCGACAGGATGCGAGGGGGGACACTGAAGCTTTCTTT
few	-	TRBV15	TRBJ2-5	CATSRDREGLETQYF	TGTGCCACCAGCAGAGATCGCGAGGGGCTGGAGACCCAGTACTTC